This section outlines one TCR beta chain sequence together with its context. Germline V gives CDR1 SGHRS, CDR2 YFSETQ. CDR3 length: 15 amino acids. V lost 3 bases, J lost 5 bases, and 14 bases lay in between. 200 to 250 ng DNA, about 33,000 T cell genomes, went into each sorted-subset replicate PCR. The assay was immunoSEQ multiplex PCR, and TCRdb's table has in-frame clones only and misses some. Found here are around 2.1 million clones, under 97% of them singletons; the top ten hold about 0.13%. These data are taken from a study of shared clonotypes between healthy human individuals. The sample was naive CD4+ T cells sorted from blood. The subset was: CD45RA+ positively selected. The origin of this receptor is a man in his late teens or twenties in good health. The chain employs TRBV5-1 and TRBJ2-2; tentatively, D is TRBD1 or TRBD2 (6 bases each). The CDR3 here is CASSYRGRGTGELFF. Written as DNA, the CDR3 is TGCGCCAGCAGCTATCGGGGGCGCGGAACCGGGGAGCTGTTTTTT.